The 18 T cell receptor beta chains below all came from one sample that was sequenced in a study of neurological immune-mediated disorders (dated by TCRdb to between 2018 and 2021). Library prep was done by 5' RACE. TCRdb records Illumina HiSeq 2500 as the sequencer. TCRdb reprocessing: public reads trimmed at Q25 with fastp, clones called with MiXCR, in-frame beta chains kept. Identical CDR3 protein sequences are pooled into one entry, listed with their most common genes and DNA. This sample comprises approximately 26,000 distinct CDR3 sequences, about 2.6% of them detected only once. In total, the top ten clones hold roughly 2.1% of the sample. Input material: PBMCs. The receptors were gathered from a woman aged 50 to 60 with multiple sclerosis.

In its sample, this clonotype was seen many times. CDR3: CASSAQGALSDTQYF. DNA for the CDR3: TGCGCCAGCAGCGCACAGGGGGCCCTGTCAGATACGCAGTATTTT. This rearrangement joins TRBV5-1 to TRBJ2-3; the match to TRBD1 covers 9 bases. Trimming removed 4 bases from V and 4 bases from J; junction bases left unmatched: 7. CDR3 length: 15 residues. Germline V gives CDR1 SGHRS, CDR2 YFSETQ. The variable domain in full, with the rest retrieved from reference TRBV5-1 and TRBJ2-3, is KAGVTQTPRYLIKTRGQQVTLSCSPISGHRSVSWYQQTPGQGLQFLFEYFSETQRNKGNFPGRFSGRQFSNSRSEMNVSTLELGDSALYLCASSAQGALSDTQYFGPGTRLTVL.

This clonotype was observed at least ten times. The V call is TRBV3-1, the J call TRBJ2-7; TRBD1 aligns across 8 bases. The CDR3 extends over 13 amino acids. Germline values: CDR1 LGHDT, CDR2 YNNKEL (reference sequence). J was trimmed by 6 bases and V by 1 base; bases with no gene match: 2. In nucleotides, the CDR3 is TGTGCCAGCAGCCAAGGGACAGGGTTCGAGCAGTACTTC. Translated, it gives CASSQGTGFEQYF.

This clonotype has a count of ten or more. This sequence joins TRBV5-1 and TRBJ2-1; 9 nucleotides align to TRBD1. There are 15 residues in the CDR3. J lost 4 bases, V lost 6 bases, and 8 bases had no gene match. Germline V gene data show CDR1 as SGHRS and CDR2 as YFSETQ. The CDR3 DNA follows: TGCGCCAGCACCGTGGGACAGGGCGGGTACAATGAGCAGTTCTTC. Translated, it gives CASTVGQGGYNEQFF.

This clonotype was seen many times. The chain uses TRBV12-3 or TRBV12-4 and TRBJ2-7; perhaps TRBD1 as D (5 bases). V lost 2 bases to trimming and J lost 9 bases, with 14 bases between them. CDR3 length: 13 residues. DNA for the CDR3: TGTGCCAGCAGTTTAAGGGGAATAGGCGCGCAGTACTTC. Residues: CASSLRGIGAQYF.

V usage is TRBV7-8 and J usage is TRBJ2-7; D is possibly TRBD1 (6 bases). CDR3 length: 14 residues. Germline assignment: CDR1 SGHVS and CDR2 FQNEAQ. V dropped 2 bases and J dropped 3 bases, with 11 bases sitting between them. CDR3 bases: TGTGCCAGCAGCTTAAAGGAAGGGGGCTACGAGCAGTACTTC. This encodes CASSLKEGGYEQYF.

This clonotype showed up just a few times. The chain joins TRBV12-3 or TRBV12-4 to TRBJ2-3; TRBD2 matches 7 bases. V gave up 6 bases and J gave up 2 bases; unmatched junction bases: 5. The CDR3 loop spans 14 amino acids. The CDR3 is CASRWAGATDTQYF. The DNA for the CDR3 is TGTGCCAGCAGGTGGGCGGGAGCCACAGATACGCAGTATTTT.

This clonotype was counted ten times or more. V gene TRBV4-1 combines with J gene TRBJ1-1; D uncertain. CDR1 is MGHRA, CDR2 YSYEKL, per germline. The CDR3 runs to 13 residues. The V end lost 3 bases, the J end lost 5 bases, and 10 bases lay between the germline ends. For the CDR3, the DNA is TGCGCCAGCAGCCAGGCGGGGTGGACTGAAGCTTTCTTT. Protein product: CASSQAGWTEAFF.

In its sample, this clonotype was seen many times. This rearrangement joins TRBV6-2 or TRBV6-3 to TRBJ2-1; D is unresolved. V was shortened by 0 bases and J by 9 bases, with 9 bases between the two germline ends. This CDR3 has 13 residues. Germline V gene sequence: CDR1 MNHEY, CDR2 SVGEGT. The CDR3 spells CASSYSGTVEQFF. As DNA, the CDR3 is TGTGCCAGCAGTTACTCGGGTACGGTTGAGCAGTTCTTC.

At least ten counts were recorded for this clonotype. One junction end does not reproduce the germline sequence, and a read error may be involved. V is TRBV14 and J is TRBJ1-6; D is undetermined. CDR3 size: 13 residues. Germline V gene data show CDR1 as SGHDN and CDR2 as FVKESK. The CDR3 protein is CASSQDRNSPLNF. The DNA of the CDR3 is TGTGCCAGCAGCCAAGATCGTAATTCACCCCTCAACTTT.

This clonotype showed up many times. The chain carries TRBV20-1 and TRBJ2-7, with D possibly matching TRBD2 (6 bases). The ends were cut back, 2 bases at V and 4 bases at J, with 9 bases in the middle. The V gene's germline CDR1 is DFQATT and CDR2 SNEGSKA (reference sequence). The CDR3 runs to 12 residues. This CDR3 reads CSARTGVYEQYF. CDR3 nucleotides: TGCAGTGCTAGAACGGGGGTGTACGAGCAGTACTTC.

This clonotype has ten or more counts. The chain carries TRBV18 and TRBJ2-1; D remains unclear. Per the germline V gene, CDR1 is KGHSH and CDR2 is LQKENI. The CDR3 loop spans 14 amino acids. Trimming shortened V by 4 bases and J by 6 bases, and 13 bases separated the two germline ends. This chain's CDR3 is CASSRELGSNEQFF. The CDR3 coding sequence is TGTGCCAGCTCACGGGAATTGGGCAGCAATGAGCAGTTCTTC. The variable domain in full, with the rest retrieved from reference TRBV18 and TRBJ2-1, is NAGVMQNPRHLVRRRGQEARLRCSPMKGHSHVYWYRQLPEEGLKFMVYLQKENIIDESGMPKERFSAEFPKEGPSILRIQQVVRGDSAAYFCASSRELGSNEQFFGPGTRLTVL.

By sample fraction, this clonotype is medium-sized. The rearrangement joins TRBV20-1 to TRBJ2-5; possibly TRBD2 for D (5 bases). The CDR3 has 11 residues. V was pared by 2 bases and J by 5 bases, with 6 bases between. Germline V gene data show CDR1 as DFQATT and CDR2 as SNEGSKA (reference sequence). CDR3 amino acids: CSARTGETQYF. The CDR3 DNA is TGCAGTGCTAGAACGGGGGAGACCCAGTACTTC.

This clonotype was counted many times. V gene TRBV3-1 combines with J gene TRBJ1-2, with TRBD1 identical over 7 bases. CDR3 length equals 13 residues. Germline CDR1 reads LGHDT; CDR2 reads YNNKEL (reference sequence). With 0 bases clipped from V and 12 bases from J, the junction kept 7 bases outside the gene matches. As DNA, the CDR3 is TGTGCCAGCAGCCAAGATCTGACAGGGTCCCACACCTTC. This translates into CASSQDLTGSHTF.

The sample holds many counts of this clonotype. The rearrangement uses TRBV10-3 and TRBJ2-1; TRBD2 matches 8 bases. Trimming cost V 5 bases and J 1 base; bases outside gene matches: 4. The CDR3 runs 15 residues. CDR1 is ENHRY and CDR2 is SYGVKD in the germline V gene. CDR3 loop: CAISPTSGSYNEQFF. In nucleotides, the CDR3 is TGTGCCATCAGTCCTACTAGCGGATCCTACAATGAGCAGTTCTTC.

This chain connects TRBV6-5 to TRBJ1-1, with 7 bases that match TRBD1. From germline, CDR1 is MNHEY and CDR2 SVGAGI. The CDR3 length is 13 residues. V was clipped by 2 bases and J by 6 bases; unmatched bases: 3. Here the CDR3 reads CASSYLTGPEAFF. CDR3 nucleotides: TGTGCCAGCAGTTACCTGACAGGGCCTGAAGCTTTCTTT.

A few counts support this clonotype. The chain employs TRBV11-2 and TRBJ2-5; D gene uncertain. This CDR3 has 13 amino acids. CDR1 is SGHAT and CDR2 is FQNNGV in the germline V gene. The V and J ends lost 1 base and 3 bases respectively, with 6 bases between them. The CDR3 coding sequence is TGTGCCAGCAGCTTAGGATGGAAAGAGACCCAGTACTTC. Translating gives CASSLGWKETQYF.

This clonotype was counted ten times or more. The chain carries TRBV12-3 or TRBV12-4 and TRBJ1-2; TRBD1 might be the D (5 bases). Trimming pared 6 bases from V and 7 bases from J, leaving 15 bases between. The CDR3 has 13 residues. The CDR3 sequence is CASRVGGWGGYTF. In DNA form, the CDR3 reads TGTGCCAGCAGGGTCGGGGGTTGGGGTGGCTACACCTTC.

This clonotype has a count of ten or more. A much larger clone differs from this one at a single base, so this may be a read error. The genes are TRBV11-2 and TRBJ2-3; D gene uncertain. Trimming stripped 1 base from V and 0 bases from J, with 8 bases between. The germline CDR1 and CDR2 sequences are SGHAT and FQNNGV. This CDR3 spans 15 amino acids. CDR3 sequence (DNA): TGTGCCAGCAGCTTAGGCCCAGAAAGCACAGATACGCAGTATTTT. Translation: CASSLGPESTDTQYF.